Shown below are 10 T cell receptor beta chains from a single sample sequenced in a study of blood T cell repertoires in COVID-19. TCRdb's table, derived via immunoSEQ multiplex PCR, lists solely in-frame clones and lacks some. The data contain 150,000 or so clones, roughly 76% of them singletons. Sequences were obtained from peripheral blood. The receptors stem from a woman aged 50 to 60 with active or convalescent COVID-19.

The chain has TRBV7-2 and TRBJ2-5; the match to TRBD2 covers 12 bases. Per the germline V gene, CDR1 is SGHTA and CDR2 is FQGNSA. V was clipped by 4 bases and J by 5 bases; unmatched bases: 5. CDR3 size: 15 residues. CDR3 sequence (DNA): TGTGCCAGCAGCTCCGCTAGCGGGAGGGCGGAGACCCAGTACTTC. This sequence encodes CASSSASGRAETQYF.

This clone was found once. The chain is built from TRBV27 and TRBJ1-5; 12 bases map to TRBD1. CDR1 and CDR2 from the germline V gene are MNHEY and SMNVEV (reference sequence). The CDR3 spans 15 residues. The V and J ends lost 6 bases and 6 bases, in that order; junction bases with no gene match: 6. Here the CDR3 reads CASSYRDRGPQPQHF. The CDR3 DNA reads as TGTGCCAGCAGCTACCGGGACAGGGGGCCTCAGCCCCAGCATTTT.

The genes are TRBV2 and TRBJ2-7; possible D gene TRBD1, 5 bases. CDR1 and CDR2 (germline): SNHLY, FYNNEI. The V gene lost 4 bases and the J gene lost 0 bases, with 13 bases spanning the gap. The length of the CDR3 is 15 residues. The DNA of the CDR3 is TGTGCCAGCAGTGGTTCCAGGGCGAGCTCCTACGAGCAGTACTTC. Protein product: CASSGSRASSYEQYF. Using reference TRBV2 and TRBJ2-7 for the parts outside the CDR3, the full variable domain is EPEVTQTPSHQVTQMGQEVILRCVPISNHLYFYWYRQILGQKVEFLVSFYNNEISEKSEIFDDQFSVERPDGSNFTLKIRSTKLEDSAMYFCASSGSRASSYEQYFGPGTRLTVT.

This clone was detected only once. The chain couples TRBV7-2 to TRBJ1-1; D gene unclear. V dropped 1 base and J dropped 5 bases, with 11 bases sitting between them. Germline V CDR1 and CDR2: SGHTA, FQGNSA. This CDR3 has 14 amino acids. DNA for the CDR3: TGTGCCAGCAGCTTAGGAGAATTTGTTACTGAAGCTTTCTTT. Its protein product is CASSLGEFVTEAFF. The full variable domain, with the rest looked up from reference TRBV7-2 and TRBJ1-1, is GAGVSQSPSNKVTEKGKDVELRCDPISGHTALYWYRQSLGQGLEFLIYFQGNSAPDKSGLPSDRFSAERTGGSVSTLTIQRTQQEDSAVYLCASSLGEFVTEAFFGQGTRLTVV.

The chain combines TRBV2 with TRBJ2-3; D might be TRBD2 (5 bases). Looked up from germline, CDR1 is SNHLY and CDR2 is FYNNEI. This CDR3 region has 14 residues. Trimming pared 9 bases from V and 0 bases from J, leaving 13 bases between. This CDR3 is CARTRADSTDTQYF. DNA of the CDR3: TGTGCCAGAACTAGAGCAGACAGCACAGATACGCAGTATTTT.

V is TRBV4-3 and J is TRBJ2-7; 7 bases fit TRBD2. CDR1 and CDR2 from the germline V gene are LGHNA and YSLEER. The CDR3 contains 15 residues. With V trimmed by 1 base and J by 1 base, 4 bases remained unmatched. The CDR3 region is CASSQGFGRSYEQYF. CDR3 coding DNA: TGCGCCAGCAGCCAAGGTTTCGGGAGGTCCTACGAGCAGTACTTC.

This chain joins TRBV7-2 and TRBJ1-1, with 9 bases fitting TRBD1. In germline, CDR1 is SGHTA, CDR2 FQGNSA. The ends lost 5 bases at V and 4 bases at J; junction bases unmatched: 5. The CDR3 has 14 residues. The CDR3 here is CASSRRDRVTEAFF. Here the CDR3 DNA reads TGTGCCAGCAGCCGTCGGGACAGGGTCACTGAAGCTTTCTTT.

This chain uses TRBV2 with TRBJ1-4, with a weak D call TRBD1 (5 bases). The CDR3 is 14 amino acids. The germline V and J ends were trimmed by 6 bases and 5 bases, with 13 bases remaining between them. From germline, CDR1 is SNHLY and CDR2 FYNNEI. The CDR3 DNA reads TGTGCCAGCAGCGCCGGGGGGGAGAATGAAAAACTGTTTTTT. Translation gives CASSAGGENEKLFF. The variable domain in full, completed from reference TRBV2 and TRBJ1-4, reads EPEVTQTPSHQVTQMGQEVILRCVPISNHLYFYWYRQILGQKVEFLVSFYNNEISEKSEIFDDQFSVERPDGSNFTLKIRSTKLEDSAMYFCASSAGGENEKLFFGSGTQLSVL.

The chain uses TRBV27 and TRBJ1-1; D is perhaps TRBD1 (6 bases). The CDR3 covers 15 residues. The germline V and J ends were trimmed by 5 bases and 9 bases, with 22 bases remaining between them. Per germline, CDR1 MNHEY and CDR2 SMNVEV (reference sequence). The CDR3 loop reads CASSPPGALHSQAFF. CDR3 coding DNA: TGTGCCAGCAGTCCACCAGGGGCCCTGCATTCTCAAGCTTTCTTT.

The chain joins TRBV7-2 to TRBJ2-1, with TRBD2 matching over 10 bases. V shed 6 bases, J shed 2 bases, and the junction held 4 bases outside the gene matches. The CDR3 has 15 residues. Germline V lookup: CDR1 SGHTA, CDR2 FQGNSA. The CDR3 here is CASSSTSGAYNEQFF. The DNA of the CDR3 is TGTGCCAGCAGTTCAACTAGCGGGGCCTACAATGAGCAGTTCTTC.